The present T cell receptor beta chain was sequenced within a study of blood T cell repertoires in COVID-19. Study-level information: The United States, Italy and Spain were the sources of the acute and convalescent COVID-19 samples.

With V trimmed by 1 base and J by 1 base, 10 bases remained unmatched. The CDR3 extends over 18 amino acids. Germline V gene lookup returns CDR1 SGHRS and CDR2 YFSETQ. The data were produced by immunoSEQ multiplex PCR, yet TCRdb's version contains in-frame clones alone and is incomplete. The table has about 82,000 clones, about 85% seen once. The chain has TRBV5-1 and TRBJ1-3; 8 bases are a match to TRBD1. Sequencing used peripheral blood. The receptor's source is a man older than 75 with active or convalescent COVID-19. CDR3 DNA sequence: TGCGCCAGCAGCTTGCTAGGCAGGACAGGGACTTCTGGAAACACCATATATTTT. This gives the protein CASSLLGRTGTSGNTIYF.